This T cell receptor beta chain was documented in a study of control samples from healthy donors and cancer patients. Unmatched junction bases numbered 10, after V lost 3 bases and J lost 6 bases. This CDR3 region has 17 residues. Germline V gene lookup returns CDR1 SGHRS and CDR2 YFSETQ. Clones were read by immunoSEQ multiplex PCR, and TCRdb kept only the in-frame ones, dropping some. There are some 130,000 clones in the sample; about 91% occur only once, and less than 3.5% lies in the top ten. This receptor was taken from a man aged 40-49 years in good health. The V gene is TRBV5-1, the J gene TRBJ2-4, with 12 bases that match TRBD2. The sequencing input was blood. The CDR3 protein is CASSWTGTSGLVNIQYF. As DNA, the CDR3 is TGCGCCAGCAGCTGGACCGGGACTAGCGGGTTGGTAAACATTCAGTACTTC.